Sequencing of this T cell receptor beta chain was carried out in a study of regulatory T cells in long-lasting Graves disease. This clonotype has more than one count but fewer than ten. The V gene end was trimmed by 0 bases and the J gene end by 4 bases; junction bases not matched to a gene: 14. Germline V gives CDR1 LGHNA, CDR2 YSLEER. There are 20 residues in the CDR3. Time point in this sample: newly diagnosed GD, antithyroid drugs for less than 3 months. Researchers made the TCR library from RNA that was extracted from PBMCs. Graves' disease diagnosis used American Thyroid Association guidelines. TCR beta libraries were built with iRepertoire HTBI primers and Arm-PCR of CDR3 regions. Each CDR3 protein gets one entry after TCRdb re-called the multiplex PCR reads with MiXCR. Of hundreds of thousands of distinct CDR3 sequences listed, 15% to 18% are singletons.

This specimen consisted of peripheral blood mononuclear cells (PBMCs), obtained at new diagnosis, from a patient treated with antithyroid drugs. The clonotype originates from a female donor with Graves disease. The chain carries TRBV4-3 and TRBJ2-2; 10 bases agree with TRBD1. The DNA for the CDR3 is TGCGCCAGCAGCCAAGATCTCCAGAGGGACAGGGGAGATTCCACCGGGGAGCTGTTTTTT. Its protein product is CASSQDLQRDRGDSTGELFF.